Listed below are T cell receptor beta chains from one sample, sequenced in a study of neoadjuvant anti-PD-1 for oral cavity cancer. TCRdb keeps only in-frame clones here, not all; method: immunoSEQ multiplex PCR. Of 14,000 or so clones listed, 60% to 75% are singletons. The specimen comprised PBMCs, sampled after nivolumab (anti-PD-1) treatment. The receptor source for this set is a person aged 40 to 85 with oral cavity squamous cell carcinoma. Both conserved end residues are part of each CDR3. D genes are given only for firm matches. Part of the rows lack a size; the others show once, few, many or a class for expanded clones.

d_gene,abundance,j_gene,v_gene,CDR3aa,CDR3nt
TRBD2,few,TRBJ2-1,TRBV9,CASTQSGTIYNEQFF,TGTGCCAGCACCCAAAGCGGGACCATCTACAATGAGCAGTTCTTC
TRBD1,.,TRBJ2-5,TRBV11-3,CASSLGQGAKQETQYF,TGTGCCAGCAGCTTAGGGCAGGGGGCAAAACAAGAGACCCAGTACTTC
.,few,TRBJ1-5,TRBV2,CASSWVPWGQPQHF,TGTGCCAGCAGCTGGGTGCCGTGGGGTCAGCCCCAGCATTTT
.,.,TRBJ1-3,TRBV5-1,CASSLEGRTSGNTIYF,TGCGCCAGCAGCTTGGAAGGCAGAACCTCTGGAAACACCATATATTTT
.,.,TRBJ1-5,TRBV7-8,CASSLGYREKSNQPQHF,TGTGCCAGCAGCTTAGGTTACAGGGAGAAAAGCAATCAGCCCCAGCATTTT
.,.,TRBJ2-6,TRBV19,CASGTPGSGANVLTF,TGTGCCAGTGGAACCCCCGGGTCTGGGGCCAACGTCCTGACTTTC
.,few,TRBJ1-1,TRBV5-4,CASSLSVVGRAEAFF,TGTGCCAGCAGCTTAAGTGTCGTCGGTCGGGCTGAAGCTTTCTTT
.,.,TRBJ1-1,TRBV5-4,CASSFHNTEAFF,TGTGCCAGCAGCTTTCATAATACTGAAGCTTTCTTT
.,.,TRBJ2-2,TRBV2,CASSDWGRVSTGELFF,TGTGCCAGCAGTGATTGGGGCAGGGTCAGCACCGGGGAGCTGTTTTTT
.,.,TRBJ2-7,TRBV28,CASSLPRVSYEQYF,TGTGCCAGCAGTCTCCCACGGGTATCCTACGAGCAGTACTTC
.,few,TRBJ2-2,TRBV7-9,CASSPKVGKDTGELFF,TGTGCCAGCAGCCCCAAAGTAGGGAAGGACACCGGGGAGCTGTTTTTT
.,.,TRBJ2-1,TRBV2,CASRELPYNEQFF,TGTGCCAGCAGAGAGTTGCCCTACAATGAGCAGTTCTTC
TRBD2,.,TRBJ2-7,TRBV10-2,CASSEWGTSGIYEQYF,TGCGCCAGCAGTGAGTGGGGGACTAGCGGGATCTACGAGCAGTACTTC
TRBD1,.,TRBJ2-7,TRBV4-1,CASSQAGTGPYEQYF,TGCGCCAGCAGCCAAGCCGGGACAGGGCCCTACGAGCAGTACTTC
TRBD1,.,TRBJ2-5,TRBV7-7,CASSPISPTGGETQYF,TGTGCCAGCAGCCCTATCAGTCCCACAGGGGGAGAGACCCAGTACTTC
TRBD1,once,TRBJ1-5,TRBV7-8,CASSDRGGRNQPQHF,TGTGCCAGCAGCGACAGGGGTGGAAGGAATCAGCCCCAGCATTTT
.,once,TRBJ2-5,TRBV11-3,CASRRQWEETQYF,TGTGCCAGTCGCAGGCAGTGGGAAGAGACCCAGTACTTC
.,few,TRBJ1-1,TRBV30,CAWSRIWGSGAFF,TGTGCCTGGAGTAGGATCTGGGGTTCGGGAGCTTTCTTT
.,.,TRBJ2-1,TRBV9,CASSVAGGGEQFF,TGTGCCAGCAGCGTAGCTGGGGGAGGTGAGCAGTTCTTC
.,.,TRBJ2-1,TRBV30,CAWSVLDEQFF,TGTGCCTGGAGTGTACTGGATGAGCAGTTCTTC
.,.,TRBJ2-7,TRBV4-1,CASSQDWGQLWNEQYF,TGCGCCAGCAGCCAAGATTGGGGACAATTGTGGAACGAGCAGTACTTC
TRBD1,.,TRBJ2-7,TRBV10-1,CASSGGQGDEQYF,TGCGCCAGCAGTGGGGGACAGGGCGACGAGCAGTACTTC
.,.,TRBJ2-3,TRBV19,CASSIGSLTDTQYF,TGTGCCAGTAGTATCGGCAGCCTCACAGATACGCAGTATTTT
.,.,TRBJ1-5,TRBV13,CASRLSQSGQPQHF,TGTGCCAGCAGACTCTCCCAGTCTGGCCAGCCCCAGCATTTT
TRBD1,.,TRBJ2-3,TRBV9,CASSPGQDTQYF,TGTGCCAGCAGCCCGGGACAGGATACGCAGTATTTT
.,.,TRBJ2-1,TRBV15,CATSAGGAYNEQFF,TGTGCCACCAGTGCAGGTGGCGCCTACAATGAGCAGTTCTTC
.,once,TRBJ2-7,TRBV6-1,CASSTSGAYEQYF,TGTGCCAGCAGTACCTCGGGGGCCTACGAGCAGTACTTC
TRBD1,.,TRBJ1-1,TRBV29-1,CSVGAGTGAVEAFF,TGCAGCGTCGGTGCCGGGACAGGGGCAGTTGAAGCTTTCTTT
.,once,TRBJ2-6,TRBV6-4,CAPRTAPLSGANVLTF,TGTGCCCCCCGAACGGCTCCCCTTTCTGGGGCCAACGTCCTGACTTTC
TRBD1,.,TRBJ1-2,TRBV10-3,CAISEYETGGYGYTF,TGTGCCATCAGTGAGTACGAGACAGGGGGCTATGGCTACACCTTC
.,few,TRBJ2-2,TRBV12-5,CASGLAGRELFF,TGTGCTAGTGGTTTGGCCGGCCGGGAGCTGTTTTTT
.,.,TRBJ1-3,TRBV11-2,CASSLIGNTIYF,TGTGCCAGCAGCCTAATCGGAAACACCATATATTTT
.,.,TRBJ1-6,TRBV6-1,CASMPQTGLNSPLHF,TGTGCCAGCATGCCCCAGACAGGCCTCAATTCACCCCTCCACTTT
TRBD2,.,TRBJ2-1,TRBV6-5,CASISSRFWGGNEQFF,TGTGCCAGCATTTCCTCCAGGTTCTGGGGGGGGAATGAGCAGTTCTTC
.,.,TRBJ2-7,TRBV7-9,CASSLYSGDEQYF,TGTGCCAGCAGCTTGTACAGTGGGGACGAGCAGTACTTC
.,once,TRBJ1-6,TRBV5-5,CASSLVYGGVSPLHF,TGTGCCAGCAGCTTGGTCTACGGGGGGGTTTCACCCCTCCACTTT
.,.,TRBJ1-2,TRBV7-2,CASSFDGTYYGYTF,TGTGCCAGCAGCTTCGACGGGACCTACTATGGCTACACCTTC
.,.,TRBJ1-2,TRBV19,CASSSLVSTGYGYTF,TGTGCCAGTAGCTCCCTGGTCTCAACGGGCTATGGCTACACCTTC
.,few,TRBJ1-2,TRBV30,CAWRGQVYGYTF,TGTGCCTGGAGAGGACAAGTCTATGGCTACACCTTC
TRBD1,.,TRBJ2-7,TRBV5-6,CASSGPGQLYEQYF,TGTGCCAGCAGCGGCCCGGGACAGCTCTACGAGCAGTACTTC
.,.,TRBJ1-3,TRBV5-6,CASSLEGGGNTIYF,TGTGCCAGCAGCTTGGAGGGAGGTGGAAACACCATATATTTT
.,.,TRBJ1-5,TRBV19,CASIGQDNQPQHF,TGTGCCAGTATCGGTCAGGACAATCAGCCCCAGCATTTT
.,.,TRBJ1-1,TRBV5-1,CASSLEQGGGFGTEAFF,TGCGCCAGCAGCTTGGAGCAGGGAGGAGGGTTTGGCACTGAAGCTTTCTTT